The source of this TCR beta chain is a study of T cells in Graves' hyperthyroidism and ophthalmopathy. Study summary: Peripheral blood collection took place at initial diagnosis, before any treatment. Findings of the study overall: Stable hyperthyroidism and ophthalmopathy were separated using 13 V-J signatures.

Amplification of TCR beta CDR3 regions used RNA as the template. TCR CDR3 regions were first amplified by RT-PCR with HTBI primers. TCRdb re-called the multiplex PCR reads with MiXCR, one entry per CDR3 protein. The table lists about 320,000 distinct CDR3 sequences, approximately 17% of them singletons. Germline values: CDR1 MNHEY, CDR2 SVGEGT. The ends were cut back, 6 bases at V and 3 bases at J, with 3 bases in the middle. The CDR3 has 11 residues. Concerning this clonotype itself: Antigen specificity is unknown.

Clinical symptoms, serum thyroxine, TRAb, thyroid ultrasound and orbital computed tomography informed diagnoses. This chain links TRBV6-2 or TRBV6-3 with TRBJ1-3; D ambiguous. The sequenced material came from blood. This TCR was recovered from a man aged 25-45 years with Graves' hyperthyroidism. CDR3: CASRLGNTIYF. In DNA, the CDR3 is TGTGCCAGCAGACTTGGAAACACCATATATTTT.